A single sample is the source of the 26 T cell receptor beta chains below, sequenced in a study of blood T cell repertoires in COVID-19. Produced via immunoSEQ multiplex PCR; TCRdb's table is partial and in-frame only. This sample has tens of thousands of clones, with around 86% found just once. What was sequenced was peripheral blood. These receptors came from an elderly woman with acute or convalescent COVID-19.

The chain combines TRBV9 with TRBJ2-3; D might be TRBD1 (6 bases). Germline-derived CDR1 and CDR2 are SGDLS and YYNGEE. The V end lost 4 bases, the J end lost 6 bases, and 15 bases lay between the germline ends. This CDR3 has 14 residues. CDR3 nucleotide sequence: TGTGCCAGCAGCCCCATAGGGGGTAGCGATACGCAGTATTTT. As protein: CASSPIGGSDTQYF.

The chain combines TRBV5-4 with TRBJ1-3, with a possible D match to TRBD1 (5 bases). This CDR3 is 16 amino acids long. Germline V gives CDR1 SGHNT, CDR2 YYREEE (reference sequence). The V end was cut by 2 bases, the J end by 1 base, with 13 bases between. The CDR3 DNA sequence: TGTGCCAGCAGCTTCGGGGCCGGGGGATCTGGAAACACCATATATTTT. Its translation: CASSFGAGGSGNTIYF.

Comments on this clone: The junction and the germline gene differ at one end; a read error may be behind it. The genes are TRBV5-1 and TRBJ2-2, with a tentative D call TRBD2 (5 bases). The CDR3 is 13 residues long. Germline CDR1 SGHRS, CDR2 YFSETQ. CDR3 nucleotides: TGCGCCAGCAGCTTGGATAGCACCGGGGAGCTGCTTTTT. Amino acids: CASSLDSTGELLF.

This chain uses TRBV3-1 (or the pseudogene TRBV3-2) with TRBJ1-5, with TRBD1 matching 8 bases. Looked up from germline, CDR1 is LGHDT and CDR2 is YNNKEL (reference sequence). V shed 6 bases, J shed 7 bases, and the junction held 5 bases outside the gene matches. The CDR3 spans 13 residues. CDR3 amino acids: CASSYRGSQPQHF. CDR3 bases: TGTGCCAGCAGTTACAGGGGGTCCCAGCCCCAGCATTTT.

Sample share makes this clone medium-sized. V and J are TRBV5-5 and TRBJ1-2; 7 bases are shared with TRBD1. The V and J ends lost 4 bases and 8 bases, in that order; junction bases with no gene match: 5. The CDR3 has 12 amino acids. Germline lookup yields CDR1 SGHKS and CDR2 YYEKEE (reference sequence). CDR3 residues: CASSKDRAGYTF. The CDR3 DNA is TGTGCCAGCAGCAAAGACAGGGCCGGCTACACCTTC.

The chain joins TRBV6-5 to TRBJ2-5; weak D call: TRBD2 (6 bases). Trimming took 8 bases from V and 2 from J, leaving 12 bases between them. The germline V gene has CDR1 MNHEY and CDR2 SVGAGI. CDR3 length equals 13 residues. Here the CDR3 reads CASLWRGQETQYF. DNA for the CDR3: TGTGCCAGCCTATGGAGGGGACAAGAGACCCAGTACTTC.

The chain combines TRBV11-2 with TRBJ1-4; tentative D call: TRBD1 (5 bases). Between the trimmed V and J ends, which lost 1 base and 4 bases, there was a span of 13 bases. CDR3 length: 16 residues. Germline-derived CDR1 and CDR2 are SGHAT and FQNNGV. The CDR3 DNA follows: TGTGCCAGCAGCTTAGTATGGGGAGGGGATAATGAAAAACTGTTTTTT. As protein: CASSLVWGGDNEKLFF.

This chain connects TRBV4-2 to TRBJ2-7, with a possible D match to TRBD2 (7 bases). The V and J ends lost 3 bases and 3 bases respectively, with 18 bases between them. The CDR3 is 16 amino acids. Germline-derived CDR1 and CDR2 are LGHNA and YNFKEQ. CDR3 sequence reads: CASSHLWGGENYEQYF. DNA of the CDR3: TGTGCCAGCAGCCACCTGTGGGGGGGCGAGAACTACGAGCAGTACTTC.

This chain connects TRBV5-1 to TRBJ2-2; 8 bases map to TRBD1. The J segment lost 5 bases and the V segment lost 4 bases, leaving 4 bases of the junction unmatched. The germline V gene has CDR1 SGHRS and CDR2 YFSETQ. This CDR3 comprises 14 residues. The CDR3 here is CASSHGTGTGELFF. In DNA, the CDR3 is TGCGCCAGCAGCCACGGGACAGGAACCGGGGAGCTGTTTTTT.

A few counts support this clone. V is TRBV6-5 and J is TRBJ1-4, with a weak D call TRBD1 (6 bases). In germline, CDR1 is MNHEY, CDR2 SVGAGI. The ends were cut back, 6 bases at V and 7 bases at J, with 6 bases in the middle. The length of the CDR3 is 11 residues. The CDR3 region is CASRTGEKLFF. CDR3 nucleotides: TGTGCCAGCAGGACAGGTGAAAAACTGTTTTTT.

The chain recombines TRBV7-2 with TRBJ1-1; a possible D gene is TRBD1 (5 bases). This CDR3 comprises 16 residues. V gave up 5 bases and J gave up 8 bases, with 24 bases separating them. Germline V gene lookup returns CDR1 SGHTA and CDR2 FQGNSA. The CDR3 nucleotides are TGTGCCAGCAGCCTCAAAGGGCAGGGATCGGTCTTCGAAGCTTTCTTT. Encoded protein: CASSLKGQGSVFEAFF.

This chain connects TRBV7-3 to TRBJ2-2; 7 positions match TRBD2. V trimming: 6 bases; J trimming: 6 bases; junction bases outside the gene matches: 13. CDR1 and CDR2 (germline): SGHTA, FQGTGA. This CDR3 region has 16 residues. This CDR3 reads CASRPTGGSGAGELFF. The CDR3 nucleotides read TGTGCCAGCAGACCCACGGGCGGGAGTGGAGCCGGGGAGCTGTTTTTT.

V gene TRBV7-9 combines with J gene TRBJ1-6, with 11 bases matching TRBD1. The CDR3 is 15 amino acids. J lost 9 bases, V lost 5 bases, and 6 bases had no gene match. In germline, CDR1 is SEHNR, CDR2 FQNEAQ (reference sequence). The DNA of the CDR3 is TGTGCCAGCAGCCGTGGACAGGGGGCAGGTTCACCCCTCCACTTT. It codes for CASSRGQGAGSPLHF.

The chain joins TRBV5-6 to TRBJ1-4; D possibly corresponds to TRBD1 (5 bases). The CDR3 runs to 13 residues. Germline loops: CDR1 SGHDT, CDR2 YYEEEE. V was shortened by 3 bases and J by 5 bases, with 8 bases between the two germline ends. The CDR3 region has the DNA TGTGCCAGCAGCTCCGACAGAAATGAAAAACTGTTTTTT. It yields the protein CASSSDRNEKLFF.

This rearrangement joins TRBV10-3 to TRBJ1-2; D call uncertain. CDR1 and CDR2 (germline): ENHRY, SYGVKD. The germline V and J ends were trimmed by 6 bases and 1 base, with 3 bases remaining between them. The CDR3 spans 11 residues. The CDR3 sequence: CAIRLNYGYTF. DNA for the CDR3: TGTGCCATCAGACTTAACTATGGCTACACCTTC.

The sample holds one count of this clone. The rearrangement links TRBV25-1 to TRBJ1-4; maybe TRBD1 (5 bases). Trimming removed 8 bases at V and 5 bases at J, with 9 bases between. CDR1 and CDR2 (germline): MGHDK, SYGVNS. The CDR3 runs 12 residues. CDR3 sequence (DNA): TGTGCCAGCCGGACAAGCAATGAAAAACTGTTTTTT. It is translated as CASRTSNEKLFF. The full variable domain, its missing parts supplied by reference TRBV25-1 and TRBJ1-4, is EADIYQTPRYLVIGTGKKITLECSQTMGHDKMYWYQQDPGMELHLIHYSYGVNSTEKGDLSSESTVSRIRTEHFPLTLESARPSHTSQYLCASRTSNEKLFFGSGTQLSVL.

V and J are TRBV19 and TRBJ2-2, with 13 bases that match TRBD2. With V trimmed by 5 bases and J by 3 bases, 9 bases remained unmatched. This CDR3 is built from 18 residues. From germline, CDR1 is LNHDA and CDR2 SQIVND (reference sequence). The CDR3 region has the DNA TGTGCCAGTAGTCGCACTAGCGGGAGGGCCGTAGACACCGGGGAGCTGTTTTTT. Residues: CASSRTSGRAVDTGELFF.

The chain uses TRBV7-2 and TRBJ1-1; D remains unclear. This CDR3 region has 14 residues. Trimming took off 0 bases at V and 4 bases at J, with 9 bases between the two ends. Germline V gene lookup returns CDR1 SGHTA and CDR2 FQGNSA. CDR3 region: CASSLARATTEAFF. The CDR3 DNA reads TGTGCCAGCAGCTTAGCGCGGGCAACCACTGAAGCTTTCTTT.

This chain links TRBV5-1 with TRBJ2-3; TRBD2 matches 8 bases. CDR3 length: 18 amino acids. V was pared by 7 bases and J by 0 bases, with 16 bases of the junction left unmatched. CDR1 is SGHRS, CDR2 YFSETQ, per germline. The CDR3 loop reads CASQHGTRQFSSTDTQYF. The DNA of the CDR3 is TGCGCCAGCCAGCACGGGACTAGACAATTTTCTAGCACAGATACGCAGTATTTT.

CDR3 sequence (DNA): TGCGCCAGCAGCTTGGTCGGGACAGGGAGTGAAAAACTGTTTTTT. This translates into CASSLVGTGSEKLFF. The chain carries TRBV5-1 and TRBJ1-4; TRBD1 matches at 9 bases. The CDR3 has 15 amino acids. The V gene's germline CDR1 is SGHRS and CDR2 YFSETQ. V was pared by 0 bases and J by 7 bases, with 4 bases of the junction left unmatched.

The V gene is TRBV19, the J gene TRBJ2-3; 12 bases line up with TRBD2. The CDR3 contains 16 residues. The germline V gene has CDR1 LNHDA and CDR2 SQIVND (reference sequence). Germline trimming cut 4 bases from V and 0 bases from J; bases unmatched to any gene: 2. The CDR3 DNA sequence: TGTGCCAGTAGTAGACTAGCGGGGGCCAGCACAGATACGCAGTATTTT. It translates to CASSRLAGASTDTQYF.

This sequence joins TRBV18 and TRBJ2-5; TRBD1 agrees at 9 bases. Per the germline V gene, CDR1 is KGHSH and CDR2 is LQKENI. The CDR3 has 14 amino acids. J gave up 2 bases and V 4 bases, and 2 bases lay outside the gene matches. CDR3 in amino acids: CASSLDRGQETQYF. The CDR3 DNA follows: TGTGCCAGCTCACTCGACAGGGGGCAAGAGACCCAGTACTTC.

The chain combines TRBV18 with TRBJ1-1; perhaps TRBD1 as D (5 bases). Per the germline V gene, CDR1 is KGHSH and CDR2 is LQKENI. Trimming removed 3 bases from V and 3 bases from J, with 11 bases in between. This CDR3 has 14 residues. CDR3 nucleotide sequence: TGTGCCAGCTCACCGTCCTTCAGGGACACTGAAGCTTTCTTT. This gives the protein CASSPSFRDTEAFF. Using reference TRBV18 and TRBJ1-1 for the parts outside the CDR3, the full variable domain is NAGVMQNPRHLVRRRGQEARLRCSPMKGHSHVYWYRQLPEEGLKFMVYLQKENIIDESGMPKERFSAEFPKEGPSILRIQQVVRGDSAAYFCASSPSFRDTEAFFGQGTRLTVV.

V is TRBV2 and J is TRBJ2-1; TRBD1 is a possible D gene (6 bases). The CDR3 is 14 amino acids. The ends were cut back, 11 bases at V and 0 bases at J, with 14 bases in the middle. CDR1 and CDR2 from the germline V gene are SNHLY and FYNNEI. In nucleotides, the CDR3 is TGTGCCGGCCACAGGGAGAGCTCCTACAATGAGCAGTTCTTC. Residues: CAGHRESSYNEQFF.

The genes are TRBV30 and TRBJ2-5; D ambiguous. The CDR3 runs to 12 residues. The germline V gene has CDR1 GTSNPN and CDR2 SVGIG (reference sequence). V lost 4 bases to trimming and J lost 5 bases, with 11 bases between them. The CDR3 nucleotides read TGTGCCTGGAATCGGGTCGGCGAGACCCAGTACTTC. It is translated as CAWNRVGETQYF. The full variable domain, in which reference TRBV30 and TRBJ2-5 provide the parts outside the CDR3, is SQTIHQWPATLVQPVGSPLSLECTVEGTSNPNLYWYRQAAGRGLQLLFYSVGIGQISSEVPQNLSASRPQDRQFILSSKKLLLSDSGFYLCAWNRVGETQYFGPGTRLLVL.

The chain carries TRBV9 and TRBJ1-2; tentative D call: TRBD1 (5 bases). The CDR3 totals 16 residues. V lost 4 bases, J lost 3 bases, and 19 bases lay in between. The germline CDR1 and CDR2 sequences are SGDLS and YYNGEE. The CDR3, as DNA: TGTGCCAGCAGCCCCCAGACCCAGGGCGGGGACTATGGCTACACCTTC. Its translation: CASSPQTQGGDYGYTF.